This TCR beta chain is drawn from a study of CD8 T cells in ankylosing spondylitis. Quantitative 5'-RACE with molecular barcodes was used to make the TCR beta libraries. TCRdb re-derived calls from the 5' RACE reads in MiXCR, one entry per CDR3 protein. The sample lists about 110,000 distinct CDR3 sequences, nearly 25% occurring once. To note about this clonotype: Antigen: not known.

Germline V gene data show CDR1 as SGHNT and CDR2 as YYREEE (reference sequence). The CDR3 spans 14 residues. The junction had 3 bases not matched to a gene; V was cut back by 4 bases and J by 1 base. The study, taken as a whole, reports: A TCR beta motif of several highly homologous variants appeared characteristic of ankylosing spondylitis blood. According to the report, clones linked to the disease were significantly enriched in matched synovial fluid samples taken from ankylosing spondylitis patients.

Specimen: synovial fluid, either unsorted or a sorted T cell fraction (not recorded which). The receptor was isolated from a male donor with ankylosing spondylitis. The chain recombines TRBV5-4 with TRBJ2-3; 7 positions agree with TRBD2. The CDR3 sequence is CASSLSGRTDTQYF. The CDR3 bases are TGTGCCAGCAGCCTTAGCGGGCGCACAGATACGCAGTATTTT.